Shown below are 24 T cell receptor beta chains from a single sample sequenced in a study of Graves' ophthalmopathy and Graves' hyperthyroidism. Amplification of TCR beta CDR3 regions used RNA transcripts. HTBI primers served in a first-round RT-PCR, which a second-round multiplex PCR followed. TCRdb processed the multiplex PCR reads anew with MiXCR; each CDR3 protein has one entry. The sample includes over 150,000 distinct CDR3 sequences, roughly two fifths seen only once; the top ten take around 5.5%. The sample consisted of peripheral blood. Receptor source: a woman between 40 and 55 years old with Graves' ophthalmopathy.

Ten or more counts support this clonotype. The chain uses TRBV3-1 and TRBJ2-4, with 8 nucleotides matching TRBD1. The CDR3 is 17 amino acids. The junction had 4 bases not matched to a gene; V was cut back by 0 bases and J by 0 bases. Looked up from germline, CDR1 is LGHDT and CDR2 is YNNKEL (reference sequence). CDR3 residues: CASSQERTGLAKNIQYF. Here the CDR3 DNA reads TGTGCCAGCAGCCAAGAAAGGACAGGGCTAGCCAAAAACATTCAGTACTTC. Full variable domain (rest looked up from reference TRBV3-1 and TRBJ2-4): DTAVSQTPKYLVTQMGNDKSIKCEQNLGHDTMYWYKQDSKKFLKIMFSYNNKELIINETVPNRFSPKSPDKAHLNLHINSLELGDSAVYFCASSQERTGLAKNIQYFGAGTRLSVL.

The table lists this clonotype with a count of one. The chain combines TRBV11-2 with TRBJ1-5; D perhaps matches TRBD1 (6 bases). Germline V gene data show CDR1 as SGHAT and CDR2 as FQNNGV. CDR3 length: 18 amino acids. The V end lost 5 bases, the J end lost 0 bases, and 20 bases lay between the germline ends. The CDR3 loop reads CASSPLDRYPFSNQPQHF. In DNA form, the CDR3 reads TGTGCCAGCAGCCCATTGGACAGATACCCCTTTAGCAATCAGCCCCAGCATTTT.

As for this clonotype: One end of the junction varies from germline; a read error may be responsible. The rearrangement joins TRBV6-1 to TRBJ1-2; maybe TRBD1 (6 bases). The CDR3 totals 14 residues. CDR1 and CDR2 (germline): MNHNS, SASEGT. The CDR3 DNA reads TGTGCCAGCAGGGAAGGGGGAGACGACTATGGCTACACCTTC. Its translation is CASREGGDDYGYTF.

The V gene is TRBV12-3 or TRBV12-4, the J gene TRBJ2-2, with D perhaps assigned TRBD1 or TRBD2 (6 bases each). The V and J ends lost 4 bases and 10 bases respectively, with 19 bases between them. The CDR3 consists of 15 residues. DNA of the CDR3: TGTGCCAGCAGTTCCCCCCGGGGGCGAGGGGTGGAGCTGTTTTTT. Translation gives CASSSPRGRGVELFF.

V gene TRBV20-1 combines with J gene TRBJ1-1; TRBD1 matches 7 bases. The germline V gene has CDR1 DFQATT and CDR2 SNEGSKA (reference sequence). The CDR3 spans 13 residues. V was pared by 6 bases and J by 1 base, with 5 bases of the junction left unmatched. The CDR3 protein is CSAGGQPNTEAFF. In DNA, the CDR3 is TGCAGTGCGGGGGGACAGCCGAACACTGAAGCTTTCTTT.

In DNA, the CDR3 is TGTGCCAGCAGTGAAAGAACAACGCAGTATAATAGCAATCAGCCCCAGCATTTT. Amino acids: CASSERTTQYNSNQPQHF. This rearrangement joins TRBV6-1 to TRBJ1-5; no firm D call. Germline CDR1 is MNHNS and CDR2 is SASEGT. The ends were cut back, 2 bases at V and 0 bases at J, with 17 bases in the middle. The CDR3 consists of 18 residues.

This clonotype showed up many times. V usage is TRBV7-6 and J usage is TRBJ1-4; D gene uncertain. The V gene lost 5 bases and the J gene lost 0 bases, with 13 bases spanning the gap. The CDR3 extends over 16 amino acids. Looked up from germline, CDR1 is SGHVS and CDR2 is FNYEAQ. The CDR3 DNA reads TGTGCCAGCAGCCCCCCCGACGGTGCAACTAATGAAAAACTGTTTTTT. This translates into CASSPPDGATNEKLFF.

This clonotype was counted many times. The CDR3 bases are TGTGCCAGCAGCTTATGGGACTATAACTCTGGAAACACCATATATTTT. Protein: CASSLWDYNSGNTIYF. J is TRBJ1-3 and V is TRBV11-2; possible D gene TRBD1, 5 bases. CDR3 length: 16 amino acids. Germline-derived CDR1 and CDR2 are SGHAT and FQNNGV. V lost 2 bases, J lost 0 bases, and 11 bases lay in between.

The chain recombines TRBV28 with TRBJ1-6; perhaps TRBD1 as D (5 bases). The germline V gene encodes CDR1 MDHEN and CDR2 SYDVKM. This CDR3 has 14 amino acids. V was shortened by 6 bases and J by 9 bases, with 15 bases between the two germline ends. The CDR3 reads CASRIQGIGSPLHF. The CDR3 bases are TGTGCCAGCAGGATTCAGGGTATCGGTTCACCCCTCCACTTT.

This clonotype was counted many times. Since the CDR3 does not end with the conserved phenylalanine or tryptophan, this likely comes from a read error. The chain has TRBV5-1 and TRBJ1-1, with no clear D. The length of the CDR3 is 13 residues. Trimming removed 4 bases from V and 0 bases from J, with 7 bases in between. Per the germline V gene, CDR1 is SGHRS and CDR2 is YFSETQ. This CDR3 reads CASSARVNTEAFL. The CDR3 DNA follows: TGCGCCAGCAGCGCCCGGGTGAACACTGAAGCTTTCCTT.

This clonotype was observed many times. The V gene is TRBV6-4, the J gene TRBJ2-5, with TRBD2 matching over 16 bases. This CDR3 comprises 18 residues. V shed 5 bases, J shed 2 bases, and the junction held 8 bases outside the gene matches. CDR1 and CDR2 from the germline V gene are MRHNA and SNTAGT. The CDR3 reads CASSRAGTSGGGQETQYF. The CDR3 nucleotides read TGTGCCAGCAGTCGCGCCGGGACTAGCGGGGGGGGACAAGAGACCCAGTACTTC.

This chain links TRBV7-3 with TRBJ2-6, with D hard to call. This CDR3 spans 16 amino acids. V lost 2 bases and J lost 2, with 10 bases in between. Germline CDR1 reads SGHTA; CDR2 reads FQGTGA. The CDR3 loop reads CASSLWGSTGANVLTF. CDR3 DNA: TGTGCCAGCAGCTTATGGGGTTCAACTGGGGCCAACGTCCTGACTTTC. Together with reference TRBV7-3 and TRBJ2-6, the CDR3 gives the full variable domain: GAGVSQTPSNKVTEKGKYVELRCDPISGHTALYWYRQSLGQGPEFLIYFQGTGAADDSGLPNDRFFAVRPEGSVSTLKIQRTERGDSAVYLCASSLWGSTGANVLTFGAGSRLTVL.

The CDR3 bases are TGTGCCTGGAGCGAAAGAACCATTGAAGCTTTCTTT. Amino acids: CAWSERTIEAFF. The chain carries TRBV30 and TRBJ1-1; the D is unclear. The CDR3 runs to 12 residues. Trimming shortened V by 3 bases and J by 7 bases, and 12 bases separated the two germline ends. Germline V gives CDR1 GTSNPN, CDR2 SVGIG (reference sequence).

This clonotype occurred many times. As the CDR3 is not closed by the conserved phenylalanine or tryptophan, this likely results from a read error. The rearrangement uses TRBV12-3 or TRBV12-4 and TRBJ2-2; the match to TRBD2 covers 11 bases. The trim removed 3 bases at V and 7 bases at J, leaving 4 bases unmatched. The CDR3 spans 15 residues. The CDR3 DNA sequence: TGTGCCAGCAGTTTCCGGCTAGCGGGGGGCGGGGAGCTGTTTTGT. As protein: CASSFRLAGGGELFC.

This clonotype was counted at least ten times. The rearrangement links TRBV19 to TRBJ1-1; D is undetermined. Germline V gene lookup returns CDR1 LNHDA and CDR2 SQIVND (reference sequence). The CDR3 runs to 14 residues. Trimming removed 7 bases at V and 1 base at J, with 13 bases between. DNA of the CDR3: TGTGCCAGTAATCAAATCCGGGAGAACACTGAAGCTTTCTTT. Protein sequence: CASNQIRENTEAFF.

This clonotype occurred many times. The V and J genes are TRBV27 and TRBJ2-7; D ambiguous. Germline CDR1 reads MNHEY; CDR2 reads SMNVEV (reference sequence). V was clipped by 1 base and J by 1 base, with 8 bases between them. This CDR3 spans 14 amino acids. The CDR3 is CASSLWGGSYEQYF. In nucleotides, the CDR3 is TGTGCCAGCAGTTTATGGGGTGGGTCCTACGAGCAGTACTTC.

This clonotype was seen at least ten times. V usage is TRBV11-1 and J usage is TRBJ1-1; TRBD1 is a possible D gene (6 bases). Between the trimmed V and J ends, which lost 4 bases and 4 bases, there was a span of 19 bases. CDR1 is SGHAT and CDR2 is FQDESV in the germline V gene (reference sequence). This CDR3 comprises 16 residues. The CDR3 protein is CASSSYQTGLGTEAFF. CDR3 bases: TGTGCCAGCAGCTCTTACCAGACAGGACTTGGCACTGAAGCTTTCTTT.

This clonotype showed up many times. Germline and junction disagree at one end, which may indicate a read error. V usage is TRBV19 and J usage is TRBJ1-1, with D maybe TRBD1 (6 bases). There are 13 residues in the CDR3. Germline V gives CDR1 LNHDA, CDR2 SQIVND (reference sequence). This chain's CDR3 is CASSPGQYTEAFF. CDR3 DNA sequence: TGTGCCAGTAGTCCCGGACAGTACACTGAAGCCTTCTTT. The variable domain in full, completed from reference TRBV19 and TRBJ1-1, reads DGGITQSPKYLFRKEGQNVTLSCEQNLNHDAMYWYRQDPGQGLRLIYYSQIVNDFQKGDIAEGYSVSREKKESFPLTVTSAQKNPTAFYLCASSPGQYTEAFFGQGTRLTVV.

This clonotype was detected many times. The chain couples TRBV7-9 to TRBJ1-2; D is uncertain. Germline assignment: CDR1 SEHNR and CDR2 FQNEAQ (reference sequence). The CDR3 length is 12 residues. Trimming removed 5 bases at V and 3 bases at J, with 7 bases between. DNA of the CDR3: TGTGCCAGCAGCCTGACATACTATGGCTACACCTTC. The encoded protein is CASSLTYYGYTF. The full variable domain, in which reference TRBV7-9 and TRBJ1-2 provide the parts outside the CDR3, is DTGVSQNPRHKITKRGQNVTFRCDPISEHNRLYWYRQTLGQGPEFLTYFQNEAQLEKSRLLSDRFSAERPKGSFSTLEIQRTEQGDSAMYLCASSLTYYGYTFGSGTRLTVV.

This clonotype was counted a single time. The CDR3 here is CASSEGRGSYEQYF. CDR3 sequence (DNA): TGTGCCAGCAGTGAAGGCAGGGGATCCTACGAGCAGTACTTC. V gene TRBV6-1 combines with J gene TRBJ2-7; possible D gene TRBD1, 6 bases. This CDR3 spans 14 amino acids. V shed 1 base and J shed 1 base, with 8 bases lying between them. Germline values: CDR1 MNHNS, CDR2 SASEGT.

In its sample, this clonotype was seen a few times. The V gene is TRBV6-1, the J gene TRBJ2-7; no reliable D call. This CDR3 is 10 amino acids long. Trimming shortened V by 10 bases and J by 3 bases, and 7 bases separated the two germline ends. Per germline, CDR1 MNHNS and CDR2 SASEGT. CDR3 in DNA: TGTGCCATTAGCAGCTACGAGCAGTACTTC. Amino acid sequence: CAISSYEQYF.

J is TRBJ2-5 and V is TRBV11-3; D call uncertain. This CDR3 has 13 residues. Germline V gives CDR1 SGHNT, CDR2 YENEEA. Trimming removed 5 bases at V and 2 bases at J, with 9 bases between. CDR3 nucleotide sequence: TGTGCCAGCAGCGGTACCTTGCAAGAGACCCAGTACTTC. Amino acid sequence: CASSGTLQETQYF.

The chain uses TRBV7-3 and TRBJ2-2, with 8 positions matching TRBD1. CDR1 is SGHTA and CDR2 is FQGTGA in the germline V gene. The CDR3 consists of 17 residues. V lost 2 bases and J lost 4; bases outside the gene matches: 9. The chain's CDR3 is CASSLLVQGGVTGELFF. Here the CDR3 DNA reads TGTGCCAGCAGCTTACTCGTACAGGGGGGAGTCACCGGGGAGCTGTTTTTT.

Ten or more counts support this clonotype. As DNA, the CDR3 is TGTGCCAGCAGCCCCGGACAGAGGGACACCGGGGAGCTGTTTTTT. Its protein product is CASSPGQRDTGELFF. This chain links TRBV5-5 with TRBJ2-2; possibly TRBD1 for D (6 bases). The CDR3 contains 15 residues. Trimming took off 4 bases at V and 3 bases at J, with 13 bases between the two ends. CDR1 is SGHKS, CDR2 YYEKEE, per germline (reference sequence).